This T cell receptor beta chain is drawn from a study of T cells in Graves' hyperthyroidism and ophthalmopathy. General observations from the study: Ophthalmopathy cases were set apart from stable hyperthyroidism by a 13 V-J model. Blood shared most expanded thyroid clonotypes above 0.001.

Clinicians diagnosed patients from clinical symptoms, serum thyroxine and TRAb, thyroid ultrasound and orbital computed tomography. Cells are PBMCs isolated from around 9.4 ml of fresh blood. Germline loops: CDR1 LNHDA, CDR2 SQIVND (reference sequence). Trimming removed 4 bases from V and 0 bases from J, with 15 bases in between. The CDR3 covers 16 residues. Amplification of TCR beta CDR3 regions was performed using RNA transcripts as template. RT-PCR in the first round (using the HTBI primer set) targeted the TCR CDR3. TCRdb recomputed calls from the multiplex PCR reads with MiXCR, one row per CDR3 protein. The sample yields about 360,000 distinct CDR3 sequences, less than 15% seen once. A remark on this clonotype: Antigen: not known.

This TCR was recovered from a woman between 18 and 30 years old with Graves' hyperthyroidism. The chain uses TRBV19 and TRBJ1-2; D is undetermined. Sequencing used blood. The CDR3 spells CASSTDHSHSNYGYTF. As DNA, the CDR3 is TGTGCCAGTAGTACAGATCACAGCCATTCTAACTATGGCTACACCTTC.